This TCR beta chain was recovered during a study of T cell changes during pregnancy in multiple sclerosis. TCRdb keeps only in-frame clones here, not all; method: immunoSEQ multiplex PCR. Of approximately 32,000 clones listed, roughly nine tenths are singletons. CDR1 is SGDLS, CDR2 YYNGEE, per germline. The CDR3 covers 15 residues. Between the trimmed V and J ends, which lost 0 bases and 2 bases, there was a span of 11 bases. The receptor was isolated from a female donor with multiple sclerosis, enrolled in a pregnancy study. The source material was CD8+ T cells from peripheral blood mononuclear cells, sampled in the second trimester of pregnancy. V and J are TRBV9 and TRBJ1-2; the D gene is possibly TRBD1 (5 bases). CDR3: CASSVDGSGNYGYTF. The CDR3 DNA sequence: TGTGCCAGCAGCGTAGATGGTTCAGGGAACTATGGCTACACCTTC.